This TCR beta chain was documented in a study of human T cells and chemical hapten exposure. Time point given: pre-sensitization, week 0. Noted treatment: therapeutic diphenylcyclopropenone sensitization with weekly scalp DPC. The V gene lost 6 bases and the J gene lost 0 bases, with 12 bases spanning the gap. The germline gives CDR1 MDHEN, CDR2 SYDVKM. The CDR3 has 16 residues. TCRdb re-derived calls from the RACE reads in MiXCR, one entry per CDR3 protein. The sample lists about 180,000 distinct CDR3 sequences, about 31% seen once, with roughly 3% in the top ten. This clonotype was seen only a few times.

This TCR was recovered from a woman in her 30s with alopecia areata. Some clones in this sample may be carry-over from other donors' samples. Here the sequenced sample was whole blood, taken in connection with sensitization to the hapten diphenylcyclopropenone (DPC). This chain connects TRBV28 to TRBJ1-6; TRBD1 is a possible D gene (5 bases). CDR3 loop: CASSRVSSSYNSPLHF. The CDR3 bases are TGTGCCAGCAGCAGGGTTTCCAGCTCCTATAATTCACCCCTCCACTTT. Using reference TRBV28 and TRBJ1-6 for the parts outside the CDR3, the full variable domain is DVKVTQSSRYLVKRTGEKVFLECVQDMDHENMFWYRQDPGLGLRLIYFSYDVKMKEKGDIPEGYSVSREKKERFSLILESASTNQTSMYLCASSRVSSSYNSPLHFGNGTRLTVT.